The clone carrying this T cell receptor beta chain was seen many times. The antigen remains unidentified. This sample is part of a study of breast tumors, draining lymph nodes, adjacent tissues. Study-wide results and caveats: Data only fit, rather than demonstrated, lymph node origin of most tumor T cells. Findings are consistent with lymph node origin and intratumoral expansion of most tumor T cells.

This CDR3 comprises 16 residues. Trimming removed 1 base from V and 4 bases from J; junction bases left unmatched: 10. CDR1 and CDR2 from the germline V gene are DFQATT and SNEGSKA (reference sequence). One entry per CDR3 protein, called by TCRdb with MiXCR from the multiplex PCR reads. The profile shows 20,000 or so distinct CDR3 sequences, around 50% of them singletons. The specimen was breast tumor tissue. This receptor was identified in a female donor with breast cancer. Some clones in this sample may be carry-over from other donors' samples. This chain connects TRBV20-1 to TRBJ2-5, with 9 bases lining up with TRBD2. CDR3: CSARVGTSWGGETQYF. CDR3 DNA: TGCAGTGCTAGAGTGGGGACTAGCTGGGGAGGAGAGACCCAGTACTTC.